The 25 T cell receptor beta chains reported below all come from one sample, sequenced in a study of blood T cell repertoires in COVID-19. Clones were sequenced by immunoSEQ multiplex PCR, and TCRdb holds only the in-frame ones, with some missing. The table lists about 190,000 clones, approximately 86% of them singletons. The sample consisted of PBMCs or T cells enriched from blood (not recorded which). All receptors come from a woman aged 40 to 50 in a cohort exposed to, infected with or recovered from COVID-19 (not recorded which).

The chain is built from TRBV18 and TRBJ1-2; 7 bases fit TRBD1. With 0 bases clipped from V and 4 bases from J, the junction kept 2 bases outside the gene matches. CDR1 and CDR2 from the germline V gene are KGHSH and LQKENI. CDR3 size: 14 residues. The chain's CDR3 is CASSPPTGLYGYTF. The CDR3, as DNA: TGTGCCAGCTCACCACCGACAGGGCTCTATGGCTACACCTTC.

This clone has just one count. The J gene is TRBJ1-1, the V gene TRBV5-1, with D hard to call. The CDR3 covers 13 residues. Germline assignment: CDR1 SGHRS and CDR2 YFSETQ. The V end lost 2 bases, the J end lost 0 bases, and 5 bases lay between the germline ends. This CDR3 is CASSFSMNTEAFF. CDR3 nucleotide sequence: TGCGCCAGCAGCTTTTCTATGAACACTGAAGCTTTCTTT.

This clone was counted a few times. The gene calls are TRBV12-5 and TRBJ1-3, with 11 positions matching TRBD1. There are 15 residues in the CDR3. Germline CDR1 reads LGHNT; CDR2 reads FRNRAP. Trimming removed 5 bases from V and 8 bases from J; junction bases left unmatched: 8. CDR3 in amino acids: CASGPGQGVVDTIYF. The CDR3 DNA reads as TGTGCTAGTGGTCCGGGACAGGGGGTTGTAGACACCATATATTTT. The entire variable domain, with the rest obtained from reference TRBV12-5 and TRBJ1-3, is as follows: DARVTQTPRHKVTEMGQEVTMRCQPILGHNTVFWYRQTMMQGLELLAYFRNRAPLDDSGMPKDRFSAEMPDATLATLKIQPSEPRDSAVYFCASGPGQGVVDTIYFGEGSWLTVV.

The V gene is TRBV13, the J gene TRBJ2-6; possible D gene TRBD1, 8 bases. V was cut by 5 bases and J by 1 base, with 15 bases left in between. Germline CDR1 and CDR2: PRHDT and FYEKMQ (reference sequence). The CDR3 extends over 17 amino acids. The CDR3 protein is CASSSGTGNSGANVLTF. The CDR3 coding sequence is TGTGCCAGCAGCAGCGGGACAGGCAATTCTGGGGCCAACGTCCTGACTTTC.

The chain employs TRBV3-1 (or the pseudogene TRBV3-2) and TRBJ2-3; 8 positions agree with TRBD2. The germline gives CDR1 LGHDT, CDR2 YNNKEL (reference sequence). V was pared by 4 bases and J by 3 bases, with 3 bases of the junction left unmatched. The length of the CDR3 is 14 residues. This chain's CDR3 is CASSRRGATDTQYF. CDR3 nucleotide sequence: TGTGCCAGCAGCCGGCGGGGGGCTACAGATACGCAGTATTTT.

Here the CDR3 reads CASSFESPLRTQYF. The CDR3 DNA reads as TGTGCCAGCAGCTTTGAAAGCCCCCTGCGGACCCAGTACTTC. V and J are TRBV7-9 and TRBJ2-5; no reliable D call. The V gene's germline CDR1 is SEHNR and CDR2 FQNEAQ (reference sequence). The CDR3 has 14 residues. The V end was cut by 3 bases, the J end by 7 bases, with 15 bases between.

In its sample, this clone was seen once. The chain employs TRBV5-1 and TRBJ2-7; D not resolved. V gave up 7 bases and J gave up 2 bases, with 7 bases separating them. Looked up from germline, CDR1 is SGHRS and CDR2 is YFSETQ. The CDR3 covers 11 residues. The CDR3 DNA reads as TGCGCCAGCTCGAGCGCCTACGAGCAGTACTTC. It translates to CASSSAYEQYF.

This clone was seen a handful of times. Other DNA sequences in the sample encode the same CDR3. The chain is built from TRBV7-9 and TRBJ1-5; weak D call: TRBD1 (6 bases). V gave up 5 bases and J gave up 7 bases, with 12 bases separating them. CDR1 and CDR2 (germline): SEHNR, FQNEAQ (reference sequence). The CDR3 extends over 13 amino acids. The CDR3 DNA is TGTGCCAGCAGCCTCGAGGGGGGGCAGCCCCAGCATTTT. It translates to CASSLEGGQPQHF.

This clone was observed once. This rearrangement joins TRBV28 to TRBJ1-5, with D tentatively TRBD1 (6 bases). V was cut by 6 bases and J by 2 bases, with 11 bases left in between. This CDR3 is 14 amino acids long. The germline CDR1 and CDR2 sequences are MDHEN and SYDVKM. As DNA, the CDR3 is TGTGCCAGCAGAAACAGGGTTGGCAATCAGCCCCAGCATTTT. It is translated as CASRNRVGNQPQHF. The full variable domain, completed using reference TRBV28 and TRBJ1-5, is DVKVTQSSRYLVKRTGEKVFLECVQDMDHENMFWYRQDPGLGLRLIYFSYDVKMKEKGDIPEGYSVSREKKERFSLILESASTNQTSMYLCASRNRVGNQPQHFGDGTRLSIL.

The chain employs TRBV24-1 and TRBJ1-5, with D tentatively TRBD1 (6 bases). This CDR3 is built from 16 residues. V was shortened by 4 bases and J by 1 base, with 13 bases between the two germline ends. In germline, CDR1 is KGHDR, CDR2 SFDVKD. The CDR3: CATSDLQGRSNQPQHF. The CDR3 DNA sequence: TGTGCCACCAGTGACCTACAGGGTAGGAGCAATCAGCCCCAGCATTTT.

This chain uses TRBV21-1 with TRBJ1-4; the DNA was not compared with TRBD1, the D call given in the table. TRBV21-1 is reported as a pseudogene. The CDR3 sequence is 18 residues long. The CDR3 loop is CASSLQGSHSATNEKLFF. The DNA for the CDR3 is TGTGCCAGCAGCCTACAGGGCTCCCACTCTGCAACTAATGAAAAACTGTTTTTT.

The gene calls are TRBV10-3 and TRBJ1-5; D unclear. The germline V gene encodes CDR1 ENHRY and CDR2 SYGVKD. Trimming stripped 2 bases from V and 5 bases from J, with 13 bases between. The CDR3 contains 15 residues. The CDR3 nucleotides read TGTGCCATCAGTGAGACCGCTACTACATATCAGCCCCAGCATTTT. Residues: CAISETATTYQPQHF.

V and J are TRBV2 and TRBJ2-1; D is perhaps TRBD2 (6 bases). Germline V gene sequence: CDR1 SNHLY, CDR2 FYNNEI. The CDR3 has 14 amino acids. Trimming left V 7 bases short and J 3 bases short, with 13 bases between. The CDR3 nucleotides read TGTGCCAGCACTGGGGGGAGCCACTACAATGAGCAGTTCTTC. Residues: CASTGGSHYNEQFF.

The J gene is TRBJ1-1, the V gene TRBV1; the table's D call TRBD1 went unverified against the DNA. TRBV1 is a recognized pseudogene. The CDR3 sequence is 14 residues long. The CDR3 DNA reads TGCACCAGCAGCCAAGATCCCTTCACAGGGGGGGCTTTCTTT. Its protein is CTSSQDPFTGGAFF.

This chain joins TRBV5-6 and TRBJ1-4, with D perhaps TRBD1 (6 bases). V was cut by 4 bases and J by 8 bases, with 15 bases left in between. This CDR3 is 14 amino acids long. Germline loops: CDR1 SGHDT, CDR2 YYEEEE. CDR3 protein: CASSPGHSQEKLFF. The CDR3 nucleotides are TGTGCCAGCAGCCCGGGACACTCTCAAGAAAAACTGTTTTTT.

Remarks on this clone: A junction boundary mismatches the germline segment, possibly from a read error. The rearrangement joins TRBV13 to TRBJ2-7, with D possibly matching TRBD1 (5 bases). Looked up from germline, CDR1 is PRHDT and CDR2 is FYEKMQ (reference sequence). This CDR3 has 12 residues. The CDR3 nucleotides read TGTGCCAGCAGCTCCACAGGTCCAGCATCCTCATTC. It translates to CASSSTGPASSF.

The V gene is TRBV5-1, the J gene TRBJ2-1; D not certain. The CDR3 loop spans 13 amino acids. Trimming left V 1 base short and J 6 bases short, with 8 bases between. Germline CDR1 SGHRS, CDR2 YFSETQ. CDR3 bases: TGCGCCAGCAGCTTGCCCAGATCCAATGAGCAGTTCTTC. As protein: CASSLPRSNEQFF. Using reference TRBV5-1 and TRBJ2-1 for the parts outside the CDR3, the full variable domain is KAGVTQTPRYLIKTRGQQVTLSCSPISGHRSVSWYQQTPGQGLQFLFEYFSETQRNKGNFPGRFSGRQFSNSRSEMNVSTLELGDSALYLCASSLPRSNEQFFGPGTRLTVL.

The CDR3 reads CSASGDRGQSGYTF. The CDR3 region has the DNA TGCAGTGCTAGTGGGGACAGGGGGCAGAGTGGCTACACCTTC. The rearrangement joins TRBV20-1 to TRBJ1-2, with 12 nucleotides matching TRBD1. This CDR3 region has 14 residues. V dropped 3 bases and J dropped 7; count of bases not matched to a gene: 6. Germline CDR1 and CDR2: DFQATT and SNEGSKA (reference sequence).

CDR3 coding DNA: TGTGCCAGCAGCTTAGGGCAGGGTCCCGAACTGTTTTTT. Its protein is CASSLGQGPELFF. V usage is TRBV7-8 and J usage is TRBJ1-4, with a weak D call TRBD1 (5 bases). There are 13 residues in the CDR3. Germline V gene data show CDR1 as SGHVS and CDR2 as FQNEAQ. V was clipped by 1 base and J by 12 bases, with 12 bases between them.

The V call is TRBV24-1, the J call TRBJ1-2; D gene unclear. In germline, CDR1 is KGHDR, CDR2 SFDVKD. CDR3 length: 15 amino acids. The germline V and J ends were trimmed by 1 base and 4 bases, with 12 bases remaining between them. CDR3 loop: CATSDFRGSGYGYTF. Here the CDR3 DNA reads TGTGCCACCAGTGATTTCCGAGGGTCCGGCTATGGCTACACCTTC.

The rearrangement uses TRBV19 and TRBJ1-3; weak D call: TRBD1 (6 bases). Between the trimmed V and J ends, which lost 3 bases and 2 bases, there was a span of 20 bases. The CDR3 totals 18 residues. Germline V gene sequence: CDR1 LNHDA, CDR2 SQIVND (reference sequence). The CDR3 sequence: CASSIVGGRGNPGNTIYF. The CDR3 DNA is TGTGCCAGTAGTATTGTAGGGGGACGGGGTAACCCTGGAAACACCATATATTTT.

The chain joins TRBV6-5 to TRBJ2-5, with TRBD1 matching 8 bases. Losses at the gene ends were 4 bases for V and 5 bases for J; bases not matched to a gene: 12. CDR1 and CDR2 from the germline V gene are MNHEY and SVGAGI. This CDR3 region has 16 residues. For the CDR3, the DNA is TGTGCCAGCAGTTTGTCCCCTCGGTACAGGGGGGAGACCCAGTACTTC. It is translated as CASSLSPRYRGETQYF.

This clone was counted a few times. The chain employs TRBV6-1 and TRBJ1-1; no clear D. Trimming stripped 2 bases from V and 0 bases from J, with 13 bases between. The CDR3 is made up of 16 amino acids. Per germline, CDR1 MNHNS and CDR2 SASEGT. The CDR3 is CASSEFSKLVNTEAFF. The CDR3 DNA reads TGTGCCAGCAGTGAATTTAGCAAGTTGGTGAACACTGAAGCTTTCTTT.

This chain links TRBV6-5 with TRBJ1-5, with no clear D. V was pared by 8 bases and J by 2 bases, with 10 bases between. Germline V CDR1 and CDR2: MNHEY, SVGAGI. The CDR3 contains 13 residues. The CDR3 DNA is TGTGCCAGCCTCTCGGGTGGCAATCAGCCCCAGCATTTT. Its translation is CASLSGGNQPQHF.

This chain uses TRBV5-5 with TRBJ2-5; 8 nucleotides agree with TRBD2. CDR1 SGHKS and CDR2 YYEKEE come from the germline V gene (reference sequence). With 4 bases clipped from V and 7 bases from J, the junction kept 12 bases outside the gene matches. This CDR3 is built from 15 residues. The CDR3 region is CASSTRAGGRGTQYF. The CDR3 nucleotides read TGTGCCAGCAGCACACGCGCGGGGGGAAGAGGGACCCAGTACTTC. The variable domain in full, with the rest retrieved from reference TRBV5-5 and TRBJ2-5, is DAGVTQSPTHLIKTRGQQVTLRCSPISGHKSVSWYQQVLGQGPQFIFQYYEKEERGRGNFPDRFSARQFPNYSSELNVNALLLGDSALYLCASSTRAGGRGTQYFGPGTRLLVL.